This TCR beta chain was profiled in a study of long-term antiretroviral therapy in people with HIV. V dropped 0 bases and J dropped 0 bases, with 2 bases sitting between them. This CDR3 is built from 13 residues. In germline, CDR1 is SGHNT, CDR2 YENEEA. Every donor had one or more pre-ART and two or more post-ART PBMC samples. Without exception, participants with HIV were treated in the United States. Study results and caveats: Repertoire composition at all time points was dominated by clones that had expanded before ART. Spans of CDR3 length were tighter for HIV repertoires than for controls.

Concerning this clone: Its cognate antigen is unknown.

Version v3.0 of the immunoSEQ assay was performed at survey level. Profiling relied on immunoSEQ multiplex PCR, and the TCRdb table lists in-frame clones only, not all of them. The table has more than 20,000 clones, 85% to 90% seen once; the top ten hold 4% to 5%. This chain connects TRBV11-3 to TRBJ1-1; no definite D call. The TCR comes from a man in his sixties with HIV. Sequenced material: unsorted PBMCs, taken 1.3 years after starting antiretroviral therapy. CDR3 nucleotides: TGTGCCAGCAGCTTAGAACTGAACACTGAAGCTTTCTTT. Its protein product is CASSLELNTEAFF.